The source of this TCR beta chain is a study of T-cell reconstitution after alpha-beta-depleted transplantation in children. This clonotype was seen more than once but under ten times. Its target is not known. Unique molecular identifiers were incorporated into the prepared TCRbeta library. TCRdb passed the PCR reads through MiXCR, listing each CDR3 protein once. The sample lists 700,000 or so distinct CDR3 sequences; less than 15% were seen once. The CDR3 consists of 15 residues. Germline trimming cut 6 bases from V and 2 bases from J; bases unmatched to any gene: 10. Germline V CDR1 and CDR2: DFQATT, SNEGSKA (reference sequence). Points from the study as a whole: After transplant, at about two months, alpha-beta T cells were reportedly derived from several hundred expanded graft clones. Day-60 TCRbeta diversity that was high in some patients was derived from surviving recipient T cells and thymic progenitors.

The TCR was taken from a girl aged 2-10 years with congenital amegakaryocytic thrombocytopenia, due to receive a stem cell transplant. This sequence joins TRBV20-1 and TRBJ2-3; 8 bases match TRBD2. This material consisted of PBMCs, taken before TCRalphabeta/CD19-depleted stem cell transplant. CDR3 coding DNA: TGCAGTGCCTTCCCGAACGGGAGGGCCACAGATACGCAGTATTTT. As protein: CSAFPNGRATDTQYF.